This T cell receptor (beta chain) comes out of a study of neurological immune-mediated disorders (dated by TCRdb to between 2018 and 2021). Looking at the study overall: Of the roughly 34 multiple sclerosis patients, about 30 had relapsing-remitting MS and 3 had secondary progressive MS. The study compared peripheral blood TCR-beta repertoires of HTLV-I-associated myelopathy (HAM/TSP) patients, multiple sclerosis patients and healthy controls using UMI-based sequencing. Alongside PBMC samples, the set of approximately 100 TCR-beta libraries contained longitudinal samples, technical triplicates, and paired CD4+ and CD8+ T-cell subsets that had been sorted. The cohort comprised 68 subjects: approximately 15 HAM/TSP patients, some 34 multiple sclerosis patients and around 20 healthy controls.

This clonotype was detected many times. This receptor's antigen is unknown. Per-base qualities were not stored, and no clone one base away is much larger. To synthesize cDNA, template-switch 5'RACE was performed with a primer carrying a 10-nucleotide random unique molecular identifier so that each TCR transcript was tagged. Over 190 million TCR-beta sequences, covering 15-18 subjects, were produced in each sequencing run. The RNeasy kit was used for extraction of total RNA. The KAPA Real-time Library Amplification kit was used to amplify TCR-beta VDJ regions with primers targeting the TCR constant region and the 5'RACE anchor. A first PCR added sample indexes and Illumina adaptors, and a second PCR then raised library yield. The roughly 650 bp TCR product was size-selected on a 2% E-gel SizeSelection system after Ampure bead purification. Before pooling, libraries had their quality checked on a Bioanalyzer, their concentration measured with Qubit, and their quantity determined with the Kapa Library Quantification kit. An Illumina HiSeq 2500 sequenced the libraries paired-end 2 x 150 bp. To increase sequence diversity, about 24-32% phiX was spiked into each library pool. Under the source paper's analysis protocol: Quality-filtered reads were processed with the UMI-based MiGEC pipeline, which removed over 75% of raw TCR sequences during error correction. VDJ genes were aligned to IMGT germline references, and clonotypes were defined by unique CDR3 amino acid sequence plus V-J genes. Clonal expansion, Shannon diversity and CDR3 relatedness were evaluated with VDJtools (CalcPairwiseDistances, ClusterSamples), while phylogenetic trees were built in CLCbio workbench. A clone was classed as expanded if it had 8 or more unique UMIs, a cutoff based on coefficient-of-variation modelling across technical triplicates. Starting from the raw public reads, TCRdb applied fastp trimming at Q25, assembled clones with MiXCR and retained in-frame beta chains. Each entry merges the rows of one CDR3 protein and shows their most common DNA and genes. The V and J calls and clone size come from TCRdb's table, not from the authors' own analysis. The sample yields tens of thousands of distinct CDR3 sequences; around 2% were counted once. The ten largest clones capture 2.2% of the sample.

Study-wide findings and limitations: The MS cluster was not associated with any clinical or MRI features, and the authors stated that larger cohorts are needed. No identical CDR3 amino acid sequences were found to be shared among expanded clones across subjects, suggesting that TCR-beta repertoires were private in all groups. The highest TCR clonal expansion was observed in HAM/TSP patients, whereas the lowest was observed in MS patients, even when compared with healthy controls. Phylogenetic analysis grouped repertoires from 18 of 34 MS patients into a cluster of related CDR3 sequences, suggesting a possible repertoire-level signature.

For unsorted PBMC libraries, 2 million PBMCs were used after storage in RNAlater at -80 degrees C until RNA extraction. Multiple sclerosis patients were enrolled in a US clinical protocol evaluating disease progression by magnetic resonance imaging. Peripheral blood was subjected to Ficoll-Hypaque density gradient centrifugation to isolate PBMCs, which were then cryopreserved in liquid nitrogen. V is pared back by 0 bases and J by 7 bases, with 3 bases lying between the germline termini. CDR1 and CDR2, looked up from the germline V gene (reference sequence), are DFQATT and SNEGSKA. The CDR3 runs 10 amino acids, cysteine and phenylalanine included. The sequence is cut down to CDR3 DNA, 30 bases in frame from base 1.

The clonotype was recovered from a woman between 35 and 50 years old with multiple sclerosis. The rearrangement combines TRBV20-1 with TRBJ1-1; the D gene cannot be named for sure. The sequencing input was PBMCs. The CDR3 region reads CSARESEAFF. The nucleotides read TGCAGTGCTAGAGAAAGTGAAGCTTTCTTT.